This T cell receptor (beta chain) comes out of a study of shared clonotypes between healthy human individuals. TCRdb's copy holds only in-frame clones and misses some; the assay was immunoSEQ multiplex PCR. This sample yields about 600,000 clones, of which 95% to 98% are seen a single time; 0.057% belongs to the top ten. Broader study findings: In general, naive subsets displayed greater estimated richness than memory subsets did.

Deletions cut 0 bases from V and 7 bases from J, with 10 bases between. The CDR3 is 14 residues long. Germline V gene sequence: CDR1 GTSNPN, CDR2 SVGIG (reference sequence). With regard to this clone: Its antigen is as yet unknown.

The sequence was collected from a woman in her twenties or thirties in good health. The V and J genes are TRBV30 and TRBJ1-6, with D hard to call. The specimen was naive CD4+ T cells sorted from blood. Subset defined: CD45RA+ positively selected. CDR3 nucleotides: TGTGCCTGGAGTGTAAGCAGTGCGAATTCACCCCTCCACTTT. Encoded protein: CAWSVSSANSPLHF. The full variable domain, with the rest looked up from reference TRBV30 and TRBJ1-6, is SQTIHQWPATLVQPVGSPLSLECTVEGTSNPNLYWYRQAAGRGLQLLFYSVGIGQISSEVPQNLSASRPQDRQFILSSKKLLLSDSGFYLCAWSVSSANSPLHFGNGTRLTVT.